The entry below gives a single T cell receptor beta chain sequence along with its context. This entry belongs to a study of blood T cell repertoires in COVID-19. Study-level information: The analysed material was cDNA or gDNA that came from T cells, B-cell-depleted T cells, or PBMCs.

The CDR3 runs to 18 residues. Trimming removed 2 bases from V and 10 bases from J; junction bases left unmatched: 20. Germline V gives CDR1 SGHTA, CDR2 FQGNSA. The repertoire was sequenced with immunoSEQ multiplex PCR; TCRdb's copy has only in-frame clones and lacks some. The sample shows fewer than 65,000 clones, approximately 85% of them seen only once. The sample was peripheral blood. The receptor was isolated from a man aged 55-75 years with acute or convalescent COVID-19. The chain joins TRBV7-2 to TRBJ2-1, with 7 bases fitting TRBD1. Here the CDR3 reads CASSLRGERDSFLREQFF. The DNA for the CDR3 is TGTGCCAGCAGCTTAAGAGGGGAAAGGGACAGTTTCTTAAGGGAGCAGTTCTTC.